This T cell receptor beta chain appears in the sequencing data of a study of early T cells in non-severe SARS-CoV-2 infection. General study points: Lookups in VDJdb leaned toward anti-spike CD8 responses and missed private and CD4 specificities.

This clonotype was seen at least ten times. Its specificity is unknown. Individual cDNA molecules were tagged with unique molecular identifiers. Via MiXCR, TCRdb re-called the 5' RACE reads, giving one row per CDR3 protein. Of tens of thousands of distinct CDR3 sequences in the sample, around 6.6% were seen once. This clonotype originated in an adult who was a healthcare worker with PCR-confirmed SARS-CoV-2 infection or an uninfected control (not recorded which). The specimen sequenced was whole blood.

The CDR3 spells CASRSVLGRLGNEQFF. The CDR3 DNA reads TGTGCCAGCAGGTCTGTTTTAGGGAGATTAGGCAATGAGCAGTTCTTC. The chain links TRBV28 to TRBJ2-1; TRBD2 is a possible D gene (5 bases). V lost 6 bases to trimming and J lost 6 bases, with 21 bases between them. The length of the CDR3 is 16 residues. Germline CDR1 and CDR2: MDHEN and SYDVKM.